This is a list of T cell receptor beta chains from one sample in a study of cytomegalovirus exposure and HLA in healthy donors. Some clones are missing from TCRdb's copy, which holds only in-frame ones; the method was immunoSEQ multiplex PCR. The table has 200,000 or so clones, over 65% seen once. Source material: PBMCs. The source is a man in his late teens or twenties in good health and CMV-seropositive. CDR3s include the opening cysteine and the closing phenylalanine or tryptophan. The D gene is left open where the match is weak. Clone sizes are given selectively: once, few, many, or a class where the clone is expanded.

once,-,TRBJ2-7,TRBV11-3,TGTGCCTCCTTGGAGGAGGGACCCGTCTCCTACGAGCAGTACTTC,CASLEEGPVSYEQYF
-,TRBD2,TRBJ2-2,TRBV2,TGTGCCAGCGGCTCGGGACTAGCGGGACCGAACACCGGGGAGCTGTTTTTT,CASGSGLAGPNTGELFF
-,-,TRBJ2-3,TRBV28,TGTGCCAGCTGGGGGGTGGGAGACTCAGATACGCAGTATTTT,CASWGVGDSDTQYF
-,-,TRBJ1-2,TRBV28,TGTGCCAGCAGCCCGGGGACTCCATATGGCTACACCTTC,CASSPGTPYGYTF
-,-,TRBJ1-1,TRBV28,TGTGCCAGCAGTACCCCTGAGTTCCCGAACACTGAAGCTTTCTTT,CASSTPEFPNTEAFF
-,TRBD2,TRBJ2-2,TRBV2,TGTGCCAGCCGGACTAGTAGGGCCGGGGAGCTGTTTTTT,CASRTSRAGELFF
-,TRBD2,TRBJ2-7,TRBV7-2,TGTGCCAGCAGCTTAGGTCGACTAGCCCGCGAGCAGTACTTC,CASSLGRLAREQYF
-,-,TRBJ2-5,TRBV5-1,TGCGCCAGCAGCGCGGACCTAGCGCTCCAAGAGACCCAGTACTTC,CASSADLALQETQYF
-,-,TRBJ1-5,TRBV9,TGTGCCAGCAGCGTAGACGCAGGGGTGGGACAGCCCCAGCATTTT,CASSVDAGVGQPQHF
-,-,TRBJ1-4,TRBV28,TGTGCCAGCAGTTTGTGGACACGGTGGGATGAAAAACTGTTTTTT,CASSLWTRWDEKLFF
-,TRBD2,TRBJ2-7,TRBV7-2,TGTGCCAGCAGTAAAAGGGCCCTAGCGGGGAGCTCCTACGAGCAGTACTTC,CASSKRALAGSSYEQYF
-,-,TRBJ2-3,TRBV19,TGTGCCAGTAGTACGACGGGTTTAAGCACAGATACGCAGTATTTT,CASSTTGLSTDTQYF
-,TRBD1,TRBJ1-2,TRBV4-3,TGCGCCAGCAGCCAAGATACAGGGGGCTATGGCTACACCTTC,CASSQDTGGYGYTF
-,TRBD2,TRBJ2-1,TRBV4-2,TGTGCCAGCAGCGCTAGCGGGAGGCTCGTGGGGCAGTTCTTC,CASSASGRLVGQFF
-,TRBD2,TRBJ2-3,TRBV28,TGTGCCAGCAGTCCAATAGCGGGAGGGCCCCTAGGGAGGACAGATACGCAGTATTTT,CASSPIAGGPLGRTDTQYF
-,TRBD2,TRBJ2-7,TRBV6-1,TGTGCCAGCAGAGGACCGGGACTAGTAATCGAGCAGTACTTC,CASRGPGLVIEQYF
-,-,TRBJ2-1,TRBV27,TGTGCCAGCAGATGGGCAGGGAAGGGCAATGAGCAGTTCTTC,CASRWAGKGNEQFF
-,-,TRBJ2-7,TRBV5-6,TGTGCCAGCAGCTCTTGGACAATAAGGTACGAGCAGTACTTC,CASSSWTIRYEQYF
few,TRBD2,TRBJ2-2,TRBV7-9,TGTGCCAGCAGCTCAGGGAGCGGGGGGCTCGGGGAGCTGTTTTTT,CASSSGSGGLGELFF
-,TRBD1,TRBJ1-3,TRBV18,TGTGCCAGCTCGCAACAGGGGTTGGCTGGAAACACCATATATTTT,CASSQQGLAGNTIYF
-,-,TRBJ2-5,TRBV28,TGTGCCAGCAGGGGGGGACTGATGCAAGAGACCCAGTACTTC,CASRGGLMQETQYF
once,TRBD2,TRBJ2-7,TRBV7-2,TGTGCCAGCAGCTCCCGACTAGCGGGAACCTACGAGCAGTACTTC,CASSSRLAGTYEQYF
-,TRBD1,TRBJ2-4,TRBV7-2,TGTGCCAGCAGCGCGGGACAGGGTAACATTCAGTACTTC,CASSAGQGNIQYF
few,-,TRBJ2-3,TRBV5-1,TGCGCCAGCAGCTTGATTGGCTTCACAGATACGCAGTATTTT,CASSLIGFTDTQYF
-,-,TRBJ2-1,TRBV29-1,TGCAGCGTTCAGCCTCTGGCGGGATCCTACAATGAGCAGTTCTTC,CSVQPLAGSYNEQFF
-,TRBD1,TRBJ1-2,TRBV30,TGTGCCTGGAGTGACACGGGACAGGGGGAAAATGGCTACACCTTC,CAWSDTGQGENGYTF
-,TRBD1,TRBJ1-5,TRBV4-3,TGCGCCAGCAGCCAAGGCGCAGGGGGCTTAAATCAGCCCCAGCATTTT,CASSQGAGGLNQPQHF
-,TRBD1,TRBJ2-7,TRBV27,TGTGCCAGCAGTTTGTTGCCGGGACAGGGGGCTCCCTACGAGCAGTACTTC,CASSLLPGQGAPYEQYF
few,-,TRBJ2-2,TRBV4-3,TGCGCCAGCAGCCTTGGGGAGCATCACACCGGGGAGCTGTTTTTT,CASSLGEHHTGELFF
-,TRBD2,TRBJ2-7,TRBV6-6,TGTGCCAGCAGTTACTCGATAGCTAGCGGGAGGGACGAGCAGTACTTC,CASSYSIASGRDEQYF
-,-,TRBJ2-3,TRBV6-4,TGTGCCAGCAGTGAAGGGGGAGAGGAAGATACGCAGTATTTT,CASSEGGEEDTQYF
-,TRBD2,TRBJ2-3,TRBV19,TGTGCCAGTAGTTTAGCGGGAGGCCCCTCAGATACGCAGTATTTT,CASSLAGGPSDTQYF
-,-,TRBJ2-1,TRBV7-7,TGTGCCAGCAGCTTAGGGCCCTACAATGAGCAGTTCTTC,CASSLGPYNEQFF
-,-,TRBJ1-1,TRBV6-5,TGTGCCAGCAGTTTTGGACAGCTCCACACTGAAGCTTTCTTT,CASSFGQLHTEAFF
-,-,TRBJ2-5,TRBV6-1,TGTGCCAGCAGTGAATACAGGGAAGAGACCCAGTACTTC,CASSEYREETQYF
once,TRBD1,TRBJ1-5,TRBV12-5,TGTGCTAGTGGTTTGGCCCCGGGACAGGCTTTTGATCAGCCCCAGCATTTT,CASGLAPGQAFDQPQHF
-,-,TRBJ2-6,TRBV28,TGTGCCAGCAGTCCCCCACAGAGCTCTGGGGCCAACGTCCTGACTTTC,CASSPPQSSGANVLTF
-,-,TRBJ2-3,TRBV5-1,TGCGCCAGCAGCCAAATACCGGGACTGAACACAGATACGCAGTATTTT,CASSQIPGLNTDTQYF
-,-,TRBJ2-7,TRBV28,TGTGCCAGCAGTTTCTGGGACTTCACGCCCTACGAGCAGTACTTC,CASSFWDFTPYEQYF
-,TRBD2,TRBJ2-1,TRBV4-2,TGTGCCAGCAGCCAAGGGATCACGGGAGGGGGTCGGGAGCAGTTCTTC,CASSQGITGGGREQFF
-,TRBD2,TRBJ2-5,TRBV7-2,TGTGCCAGCAGCCCCGGGAGGTCTAGCGGGCTGGAGACCCAGTACTTC,CASSPGRSSGLETQYF
-,TRBD2,TRBJ2-1,TRBV5-1,TGCGCCAGCAGCTTGCTCGGGAGGGAAAAAGACGAGCAGTTCTTC,CASSLLGREKDEQFF
few,-,TRBJ1-5,TRBV6-5,TGTGCCAGCAGTTACGAACAGGGTTTTCAGCCCCAGCATTTT,CASSYEQGFQPQHF
-,TRBD1,TRBJ1-3,TRBV9,TGTGCCAGCAGCGTCGAGTCAGGGGGTTATGGAAACACCATATATTTT,CASSVESGGYGNTIYF
-,TRBD1,TRBJ2-5,TRBV11-2,TGTGCCAGCAGTCCTCTGGGACAGGGGAAGAGGGCAGAGACCCAGTACTTC,CASSPLGQGKRAETQYF
-,-,TRBJ1-2,TRBV7-3,TGTGCCAGCAGCTTACGCCCCGGAGAAGGGGCTGGCTACACCTTC,CASSLRPGEGAGYTF
-,-,TRBJ1-2,TRBV9,TGTGCCAGCAGCGGTACGGGGGGCTATGGCTACACCTTC,CASSGTGGYGYTF